This TCR beta chain was obtained from a study of T cells after yellow fever vaccination. About the research overall: It was SMART-Seq v4 Ultra Low Input that prepared the fractions with low cell numbers. Study-wide findings and caveats: Detected again after the booster were most primary-vaccination clones, at 95% to 98% CD4 and 80% to 90% CD8. Clonotype sharing between CD4 and CD8 compartments was small.

By 5'RACE template switching, TCR cDNA was produced, with a universal primer site and UMIs added in the process. TCRdb ran MiXCR on the 5' RACE reads and lists one entry per CDR3 protein. The table shows 300,000 to 350,000 distinct CDR3 sequences, with around 3.9% occurring only once. Germline CDR1 and CDR2: DFQATT and SNEGSKA (reference sequence). This CDR3 is 15 amino acids long. Trimming removed 2 bases from V and 4 bases from J; junction bases left unmatched: 7. This clonotype was seen many times. The antigen is undetermined. The rearrangement joins TRBV20-1 to TRBJ2-3; TRBD2 agrees at 9 bases. The clonotype comes from a man aged 18-30 years who received the YFV17D yellow fever vaccine. This material consisted of PBMCs, taken 5 days after the yellow fever booster vaccination. CDR3 DNA: TGCAGTGCTAGATGGCCCGGGACTAGCTCAGATACGCAGTATTTT. Residues: CSARWPGTSSDTQYF.